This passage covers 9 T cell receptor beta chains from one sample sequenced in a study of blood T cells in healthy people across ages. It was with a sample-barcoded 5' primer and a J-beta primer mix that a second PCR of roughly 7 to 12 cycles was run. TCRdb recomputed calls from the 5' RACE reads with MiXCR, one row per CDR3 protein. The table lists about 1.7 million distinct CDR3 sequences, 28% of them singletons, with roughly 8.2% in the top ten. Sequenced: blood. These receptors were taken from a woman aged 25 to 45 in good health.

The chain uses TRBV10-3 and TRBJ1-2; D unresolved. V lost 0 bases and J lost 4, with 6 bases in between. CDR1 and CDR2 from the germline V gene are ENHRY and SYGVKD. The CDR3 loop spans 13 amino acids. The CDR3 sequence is CAISESARYGYTF. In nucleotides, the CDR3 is TGTGCCATCAGTGAGTCTGCTCGCTATGGCTACACCTTC.

CDR3 nucleotides: TGTGCCAGCAGCCCCCAGCCCCGCCGGGGCTACACCTTC. Its protein product is CASSPQPRRGYTF. The chain recombines TRBV14 with TRBJ1-2; no clear D gene. The CDR3 contains 13 residues. Germline V lookup: CDR1 SGHDN, CDR2 FVKESK. Trimming shortened V by 4 bases and J by 8 bases, and 14 bases separated the two germline ends.

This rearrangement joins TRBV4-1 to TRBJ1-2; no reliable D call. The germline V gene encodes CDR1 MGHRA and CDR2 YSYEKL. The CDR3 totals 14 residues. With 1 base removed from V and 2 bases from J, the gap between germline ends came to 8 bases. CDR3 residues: CASSQGFSNYGYTF. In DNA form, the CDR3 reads TGCGCCAGCAGCCAAGGGTTCAGCAACTATGGCTACACCTTC.

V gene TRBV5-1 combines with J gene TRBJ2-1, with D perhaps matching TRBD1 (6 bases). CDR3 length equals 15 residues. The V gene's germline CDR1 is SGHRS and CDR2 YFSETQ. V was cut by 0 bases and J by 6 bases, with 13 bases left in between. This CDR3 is CASSLEWTEGNEQFF. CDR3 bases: TGCGCCAGCAGCTTGGAGTGGACAGAGGGCAATGAGCAGTTCTTC.

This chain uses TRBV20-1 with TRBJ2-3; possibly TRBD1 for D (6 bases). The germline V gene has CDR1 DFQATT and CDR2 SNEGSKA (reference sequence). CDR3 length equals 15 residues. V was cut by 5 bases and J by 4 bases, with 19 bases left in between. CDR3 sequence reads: CSAELSGTYADTQYF. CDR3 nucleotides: TGCAGTGCTGAGCTCTCGGGGACATACGCAGATACGCAGTATTTT.

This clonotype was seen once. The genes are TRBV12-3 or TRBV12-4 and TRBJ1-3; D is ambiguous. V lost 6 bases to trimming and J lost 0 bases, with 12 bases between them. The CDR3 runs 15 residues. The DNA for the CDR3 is TGTGCCAGCAGCCAAGCAGGTGTCTCTGGAAACACCATATATTTT. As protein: CASSQAGVSGNTIYF.

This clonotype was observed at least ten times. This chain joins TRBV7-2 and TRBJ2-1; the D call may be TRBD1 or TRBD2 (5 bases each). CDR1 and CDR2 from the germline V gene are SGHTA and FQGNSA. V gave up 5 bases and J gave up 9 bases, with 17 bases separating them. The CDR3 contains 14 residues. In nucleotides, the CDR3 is TGTGCCAGCAGCCGACTCGCTAGTGGGACTGAGCAGTTCTTC. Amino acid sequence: CASSRLASGTEQFF.

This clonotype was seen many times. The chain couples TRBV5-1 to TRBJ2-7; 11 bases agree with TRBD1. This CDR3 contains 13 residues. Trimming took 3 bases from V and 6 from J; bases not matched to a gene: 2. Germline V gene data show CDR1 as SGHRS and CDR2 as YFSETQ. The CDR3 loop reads CASSSDRGREQYF. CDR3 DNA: TGCGCCAGCAGCTCGGACAGGGGGCGCGAGCAGTACTTC.

The chain's CDR3 is CASSPSRPESGYTF. The CDR3 coding sequence is TGTGCCAGCTCACCAAGCAGGCCGGAGAGTGGCTACACCTTC. V and J are TRBV18 and TRBJ1-2; unclear D gene. V gave up 2 bases and J gave up 7 bases, with 14 bases separating them. The CDR3 length is 14 residues. The germline CDR1 and CDR2 sequences are KGHSH and LQKENI.